These 29 T cell receptor beta chains originate from one sample sequenced in a study of CD8+ T cells in alopecia areata. Stated treatment: oral pan-JAK inhibitor, 5-10 mg twice daily. Reverse transcription of extracted RNA yielded cDNA, which provided the sequencing template. The method was immunoSEQ multiplex PCR; TCRdb's version includes in-frame clones alone and lacks a portion of them. Of some 170,000 clones detected, roughly 53% appear once; the ten largest clones hold less than 14%. The sample here was CD8+ T cells sorted from blood, taken at week 24, from a patient treated with tofacitinib. Source of these receptors: a human donor with alopecia areata.

The chain couples TRBV5-6 to TRBJ2-7; 9 bases agree with TRBD1. CDR3 length: 16 amino acids. Germline CDR1 and CDR2: SGHDT and YYEEEE. V lost 4 bases to trimming and J lost 2 bases; unmatched junction nucleotides: 10. The CDR3 protein is CASSPGDRATPYEQYF. CDR3 nucleotide sequence: TGTGCCAGCAGCCCAGGGGACAGGGCAACCCCCTACGAGCAGTACTTC.

The chain links TRBV19 to TRBJ2-1, with D maybe TRBD2 (7 bases). Trimming shortened V by 5 bases and J by 7 bases, and 15 bases separated the two germline ends. The germline gives CDR1 LNHDA, CDR2 SQIVND (reference sequence). The length of the CDR3 is 14 residues. The CDR3 spells CASSWGGRGNEQFF. CDR3 sequence (DNA): TGTGCCAGTAGTTGGGGGGGCAGGGGAAATGAGCAGTTCTTC.

V and J are TRBV30 and TRBJ1-2, with TRBD1 matching over 11 bases. The V segment lost 5 bases and the J segment 8 bases; nucleotides outside the gene matches: 7. Germline V gene data show CDR1 as GTSNPN and CDR2 as SVGIG (reference sequence). The CDR3 has 13 amino acids. The CDR3 spells CAWEDRGLGGYTF. The CDR3 bases are TGTGCCTGGGAGGACAGGGGGCTTGGAGGCTACACCTTC.

This sequence joins TRBV9 and TRBJ2-7; D is tentatively TRBD1 or TRBD2 (5 bases each). Per germline, CDR1 SGDLS and CDR2 YYNGEE. Trimming left V 3 bases short and J 9 bases short, with 22 bases between. The CDR3 extends over 15 amino acids. The CDR3 protein is CASSAHGTRLLWQYF. As DNA, the CDR3 is TGTGCCAGCAGCGCCCACGGGACCCGATTGTTGTGGCAGTACTTC.

This sequence joins TRBV29-1 and TRBJ2-2; D may be TRBD1 or TRBD2 (5 bases each). Germline V CDR1 and CDR2: SQVTM, ANQGSEA. Trimming shortened V by 1 base and J by 5 bases, and 17 bases separated the two germline ends. The CDR3 is 16 amino acids. The CDR3 protein is CSVEVWDGPSTGELFF. The CDR3 region has the DNA TGCAGCGTTGAAGTATGGGACGGACCATCAACCGGGGAGCTGTTTTTT.

This clone came up a few times. J is TRBJ2-5 and V is TRBV15; TRBD1 agrees at 8 bases. The CDR3 is 15 amino acids. Germline CDR1 LNHNV, CDR2 YYDKDF (reference sequence). V was pared by 5 bases and J by 4 bases, with 9 bases of the junction left unmatched. The CDR3 sequence is CATSFSRGLAETQYF. Here the CDR3 DNA reads TGTGCCACCAGCTTTTCCAGGGGGCTTGCAGAGACCCAGTACTTC.

V and J are TRBV18 and TRBJ2-1, with 7 nucleotides matching TRBD1. Germline V gives CDR1 KGHSH, CDR2 LQKENI. After removal of 3 bases from V and 6 bases from J, the junction contained 5 bases not matched to a gene. This CDR3 has 14 amino acids. CDR3: CASSPPTGSNEQFF. The CDR3 region has the DNA TGTGCCAGCTCACCCCCGACAGGGAGCAATGAGCAGTTCTTC.

The chain carries TRBV28 and TRBJ1-5; possible D gene TRBD1, 6 bases. The germline CDR1 and CDR2 sequences are MDHEN and SYDVKM. The CDR3 contains 15 residues. The V gene lost 7 bases and the J gene lost 4 bases, with 17 bases spanning the gap. CDR3 region: CASIHFGQMNQPQHF. The CDR3 DNA follows: TGTGCCAGCATACACTTCGGACAGATGAATCAGCCCCAGCATTTT.

The chain employs TRBV2 and TRBJ1-2, with D perhaps TRBD1 (5 bases). Looked up from germline, CDR1 is SNHLY and CDR2 is FYNNEI. The CDR3 covers 12 residues. Trimming stripped 7 bases from V and 4 bases from J, with 10 bases between. The CDR3 DNA sequence: TGTGCCAGCAAAGACAGACCCTATGGCTACACCTTC. Residues: CASKDRPYGYTF.

This clone has just a few counts. The chain combines TRBV7-8 with TRBJ2-5; 13 positions agree with TRBD2. The CDR3 length is 16 residues. V lost 5 bases to trimming and J lost 5 bases; unmatched junction nucleotides: 8. Germline CDR1 SGHVS, CDR2 FQNEAQ. DNA of the CDR3: TGTGCCAGCAGCCCCACCGGGACTAGCGGGGCCGAGACCCAGTACTTC. This translates into CASSPTGTSGAETQYF.

The chain links TRBV10-2 to TRBJ2-3, with TRBD1 matching 7 bases. With 3 bases clipped from V and 2 bases from J, the junction kept 2 bases outside the gene matches. Germline V gives CDR1 WSHSY, CDR2 SAAADI. The CDR3 covers 14 residues. CDR3 residues: CASSDRGFTDTQYF. The CDR3 nucleotides are TGCGCCAGCAGTGACAGGGGGTTCACAGATACGCAGTATTTT.

The chain is built from TRBV5-4 and TRBJ2-7; 9 nucleotides align to TRBD2. Germline-derived CDR1 and CDR2 are SGHNT and YYREEE (reference sequence). J gave up 2 bases and V 1 base, and 4 bases lay outside the gene matches. The CDR3 contains 15 residues. The CDR3 region has the DNA TGTGCCAGCAGCTTGAAGCGGGGGGACACCTACGAGCAGTACTTC. This encodes CASSLKRGDTYEQYF.

V usage is TRBV13 and J usage is TRBJ2-3; D remains ambiguous. V was cut by 3 bases and J by 2 bases, with 3 bases left in between. The CDR3 runs to 12 residues. Germline CDR1 is PRHDT and CDR2 is FYEKMQ (reference sequence). The chain's CDR3 is CASSFTTDTQYF. CDR3 bases: TGTGCCAGCAGCTTTACCACAGATACGCAGTATTTT.

The chain has TRBV9 and TRBJ1-2; perhaps TRBD1 as D (6 bases). V was trimmed by 4 bases and J by 7 bases, leaving 11 bases between them. The length of the CDR3 is 12 residues. Germline V lookup: CDR1 SGDLS, CDR2 YYNGEE. The CDR3 reads CASSPRTAGYTF. CDR3 sequence (DNA): TGTGCCAGCAGCCCCCGGACAGCTGGCTACACCTTC.

The chain carries TRBV18 and TRBJ1-5; D gene unclear. Between the trimmed V and J ends, which lost 2 bases and 4 bases, there was a span of 6 bases. This CDR3 is built from 13 residues. The germline gives CDR1 KGHSH, CDR2 LQKENI. CDR3: CASSPEQNQPQHF. In DNA, the CDR3 is TGTGCCAGCTCACCAGAACAGAATCAGCCCCAGCATTTT.

The chain carries TRBV5-1 and TRBJ1-2, with 8 bases fitting TRBD1. In germline, CDR1 is SGHRS, CDR2 YFSETQ. The CDR3 loop spans 14 amino acids. V shed 4 bases and J 7 bases; nucleotides not matched to a gene: 9. In DNA, the CDR3 is TGCGCCAGCAGCGATGGACAGGGAGGCGGTGGCTACACCTTC. This translates into CASSDGQGGGGYTF. Based on the CDR3 plus reference TRBV5-1 and TRBJ1-2, the full variable domain is KAGVTQTPRYLIKTRGQQVTLSCSPISGHRSVSWYQQTPGQGLQFLFEYFSETQRNKGNFPGRFSGRQFSNSRSEMNVSTLELGDSALYLCASSDGQGGGGYTFGSGTRLTVV.

The rearrangement joins TRBV12-5 to TRBJ1-4, with TRBD1 matching 7 bases. V shed 1 base, J shed 8 bases, and the junction held 4 bases outside the gene matches. Germline V CDR1 and CDR2: LGHNT, FRNRAP. This CDR3 region has 14 residues. The DNA for the CDR3 is TGTGCTAGTGGTTTGGAGGGACAGCCAGAAAAACTGTTTTTT. Its protein product is CASGLEGQPEKLFF.

J is TRBJ2-2 and V is TRBV4-1; D remains ambiguous. CDR1 and CDR2 from the germline V gene are MGHRA and YSYEKL. The CDR3 is 13 residues long. Deletions cut 0 bases from V and 6 bases from J, with 5 bases between. CDR3 DNA: TGCGCCAGCAGCCAAGATGGGGCCGGGGAGCTGTTTTTT. Translated: CASSQDGAGELFF.

Details on this clone: The same CDR3 can be traced to other DNA sequences in this sample. The V call is TRBV30, the J call TRBJ1-5, with D unresolved. The germline V and J ends were trimmed by 3 bases and 0 bases, with 6 bases remaining between them. Germline-derived CDR1 and CDR2 are GTSNPN and SVGIG (reference sequence). This CDR3 spans 13 amino acids. CDR3 in amino acids: CAWSPYSNQPQHF. The DNA for the CDR3 is TGTGCCTGGAGCCCTTATAGCAATCAGCCCCAGCATTTT.

The chain joins TRBV29-1 to TRBJ1-1; 7 bases line up with TRBD1. CDR1 is SQVTM, CDR2 ANQGSEA, per germline. The CDR3 has 13 residues. Trimming cost V 5 bases and J 0 bases; bases outside gene matches: 3. This chain's CDR3 is CSVLGQLNTEAFF. The CDR3 bases are TGCAGCGTTCTGGGACAGCTGAACACTGAAGCTTTCTTT.

This chain connects TRBV29-1 to TRBJ2-3, with D maybe TRBD2 (6 bases). The germline V gene encodes CDR1 SQVTM and CDR2 ANQGSEA. The CDR3 runs to 13 residues. Trimming took 4 bases from V and 3 from J, leaving 11 bases between them. The CDR3 sequence is CSVVGGLTDTQYF. The DNA of the CDR3 is TGCAGCGTTGTCGGGGGTTTAACAGATACGCAGTATTTT.

This chain connects TRBV2 to TRBJ2-2; TRBD1 matches at 9 bases. Germline-derived CDR1 and CDR2 are SNHLY and FYNNEI. The CDR3 has 15 amino acids. The junction had 5 bases not matched to a gene; V was cut back by 6 bases and J by 3 bases. CDR3 residues: CASRTRTGDTGELFF. Here the CDR3 DNA reads TGTGCCAGCAGGACGCGGACAGGGGACACCGGGGAGCTGTTTTTT.

CDR3 DNA sequence: TGTGCCAGCAGCGAGGGGGGCACCGGGGAGCTGTTTTTT. Amino acids: CASSEGGTGELFF. This chain connects TRBV11-3 to TRBJ2-2; possibly TRBD1 or TRBD2 for D (6 bases each). The germline V and J ends were trimmed by 5 bases and 4 bases, with 8 bases remaining between them. The length of the CDR3 is 13 residues. Looked up from germline, CDR1 is SGHNT and CDR2 is YENEEA.

This clone was counted once. The chain carries TRBV19 and TRBJ1-1; no reliable D call. V was trimmed by 6 bases and J by 1 base, leaving 9 bases between them. Germline V lookup: CDR1 LNHDA, CDR2 SQIVND (reference sequence). CDR3 size: 13 residues. For the CDR3, the DNA is TGTGCCAGTAGGTTTACACCGAACACTGAAGCTTTCTTT. Translated: CASRFTPNTEAFF.

This clone was detected only once. The chain uses TRBV10-2 and TRBJ1-1; 9 bases map to TRBD1. The CDR3 has 14 amino acids. V lost 6 bases to trimming and J lost 2 bases; unmatched junction nucleotides: 4. CDR1 is WSHSY and CDR2 is SAAADI in the germline V gene. The CDR3 bases are TGCGCCAGCAGGGACAGGGGAGGTAACACTGAAGCTTTCTTT. Its protein is CASRDRGGNTEAFF.

This chain links TRBV9 with TRBJ2-3; TRBD2 matches at 7 bases. J was trimmed by 1 base and V by 3 bases; bases with no gene match: 5. Germline V gene sequence: CDR1 SGDLS, CDR2 YYNGEE. The CDR3 runs 15 residues. CDR3: CASSEGSGGTDTQYF. The CDR3, as DNA: TGTGCCAGCAGCGAAGGGAGCGGGGGCACAGATACGCAGTATTTT.

This clone was recorded a few times. The V call is TRBV9, the J call TRBJ2-7; no definite D call. Germline V CDR1 and CDR2: SGDLS, YYNGEE. Trimming took 0 bases from V and 3 from J, leaving 16 bases between them. This CDR3 is built from 16 residues. The CDR3 is CASSVGPAAERYEQYF. The CDR3 DNA reads as TGTGCCAGCAGCGTAGGTCCGGCGGCGGAACGCTACGAGCAGTACTTC.

The rearrangement links TRBV10-1 to TRBJ1-1; D might be TRBD1 (5 bases). The germline V and J ends were trimmed by 3 bases and 4 bases, with 9 bases remaining between them. This CDR3 comprises 13 residues. Germline V gene data show CDR1 as WNHNN and CDR2 as SYGVQD (reference sequence). The CDR3 loop is CASSDWGSTEAFF. CDR3 nucleotides: TGCGCCAGCAGTGATTGGGGGAGCACTGAAGCTTTCTTT.

This clone was picked up one time. The V call is TRBV30, the J call TRBJ1-1; a possible D gene is TRBD1 (5 bases). V was trimmed by 0 bases and J by 1 base, leaving 9 bases between them. This CDR3 comprises 14 residues. The germline V gene encodes CDR1 GTSNPN and CDR2 SVGIG (reference sequence). The CDR3 loop reads CAWSVAGGNTEAFF. For the CDR3, the DNA is TGTGCCTGGAGTGTAGCCGGGGGGAACACTGAAGCTTTCTTT.